These T cell receptor beta chains were read from a single sample in a study of Ad26.COV2.S vaccination and SARS-CoV-2 variants. Using immunoSEQ multiplex PCR, the repertoire was profiled, and TCRdb retains in-frame clones only, with some absent. The table has some 250,000 clones, over 75% seen once. The sample consisted of peripheral blood, taken in a trial of Ad26.COV2.S vaccine versus placebo. All receptors come from a person between 18 and 65 years old who received the Ad26.COV2.S COVID-19 vaccine or a placebo. Both conserved end residues are trimmed from each CDR3. Fields, in order: V gene, J gene, CDR3 protein.

>TRBV6-2/TRBV6-3|TRBJ2-7
ASSSRLAGEYEQY
>TRBV7-2|TRBJ1-4
ASSVGTTNEKLF
>TRBV10-3|TRBJ1-2
AISEDRTNYGYT
>TRBV19|TRBJ1-5
ASSGEGGGYSNQPQH
>TRBV7-9|TRBJ1-3
ASSTTVHSGNTIY
>TRBV11-2|TRBJ2-3
ASSLAGGPTQY
>TRBV18|TRBJ2-7
ASSYGQGGEQY
>TRBV10-2|TRBJ1-2
ASTGQAYGYT
>TRBV19|TRBJ1-2
ASSISSYGYT
>TRBV20-1|TRBJ2-1
SARQYEQF
>TRBV28|TRBJ1-1
ASSLSGGLWNTEAF
>TRBV7-9|TRBJ2-1
ASSSTGGISYNEQF
>TRBV7-2|TRBJ1-5
ASSSGQDPNQPQH
>TRBV21-1|TRBJ1-6
ASSKDNSTGHNSPLH
>TRBV19|TRBJ1-1
ASSDGTLDTEAF
>TRBV11-3|TRBJ2-1
ASSLDLGGRSYNEQF
>TRBV5-1|TRBJ2-7
ASSPGQGSISYEQY
>TRBV7-9|TRBJ2-5
ASSFTRVGWGETQY
>TRBV11-2|TRBJ2-5
ASSLVISQETQY
>TRBV4-2|TRBJ2-3
ASSPGTSADTQY
>TRBV11-2|TRBJ1-6
ASSLGSSYNSPLH
>TRBV4-3|TRBJ1-2
ASSQDFGDYGYT
>TRBV30|TRBJ2-1
AWSVTGANEQF
>TRBV28|TRBJ1-6
ASSPRVGADNSPLH
>TRBV6-5|TRBJ1-2
ASRDRNYGYT
>TRBV6-4|TRBJ1-2
ANHRGQGGYT
>TRBV7-3|TRBJ2-3
ASSPSGGDTQY
>TRBV12-5|TRBJ1-1
ASGLGGQKAF
>TRBV28|TRBJ2-7
ASNSGTGVHEQY
>TRBV19|TRBJ2-5
ASSLNMETQY
>TRBV29-1|TRBJ2-1
SLAGGIYNEQF
>TRBV19|TRBJ1-4
ASSIGTGNEKLF
>TRBV28|TRBJ2-2
ASFNGGRTGELF
>TRBV5-1|TRBJ2-1
ASSFGQGLNEQF
>TRBV10-1|TRBJ2-4
ASSENRGPPSIQY
>TRBV21-1|TRBJ1-5
ASSLGGPDSNQPQH
>TRBV15|TRBJ1-4
ATSREPAGEKLF
>TRBV6-5|TRBJ1-6
ASSSPNSPLH
>TRBV18|TRBJ1-1
ASSLGGQNTEAF
>TRBV18|TRBJ2-7
ASSRDRGRDEQY
>TRBV27|TRBJ2-1
ASSPLAGGPLEQF